Listed below are T cell receptor beta chains from one sample, sequenced in a study of blood T cell repertoires in COVID-19. TCRdb keeps only in-frame clones here, not all; method: immunoSEQ multiplex PCR. The table shows 50,000 to 80,000 clones, with around 80% occurring only once. The specimen sequenced was peripheral blood. These receptors were obtained from a woman in her sixties with acute or convalescent COVID-19. The CDR3 runs from the conserved cysteine through the conserved F or W. D genes are given only for firm matches. Clone size is given for some rows only: seen once, a few or many times, or a class if the clone is expanded.

V gene: TRBV6-5; clone size: NA; D gene: NA; J gene: TRBJ2-7; CDR3 DNA: TGTGCCAGCAGTTCCTATCAGGGGAGCGAGCAGTACTTC; CDR3 protein: CASSSYQGSEQYF
V gene: TRBV4-1; clone size: NA; D gene: TRBD2; J gene: TRBJ2-1; CDR3 DNA: TGCGCCAGCAGCCAAGACGCTAGCGGATACAATGAGCAGTTCTTC; CDR3 protein: CASSQDASGYNEQFF
V gene: TRBV4-1; clone size: NA; D gene: TRBD1; J gene: TRBJ1-1; CDR3 DNA: TGCGCCAGCAGCCCCACAGGGGGCAAAACTGAAGCTTTCTTT; CDR3 protein: CASSPTGGKTEAFF
V gene: TRBV6-5; clone size: NA; D gene: TRBD1; J gene: TRBJ1-1; CDR3 DNA: TGTGCCAGCAGCAGACCCAGGGGGTTCGGCACTGAAGCTTTCTTT; CDR3 protein: CASSRPRGFGTEAFF
V gene: TRBV3-1/TRBV3-2; clone size: NA; D gene: NA; J gene: TRBJ1-1; CDR3 DNA: TGTGCCAGCAGCCAGGGCGGGGGTATCGCTGAAGCTTTCTTT; CDR3 protein: CASSQGGGIAEAFF
V gene: TRBV3-1/TRBV3-2; clone size: NA; D gene: NA; J gene: TRBJ1-1; CDR3 DNA: TGTGCCAGCAGCCAAGACGGGGGGACTGAAGCTTTCTTT; CDR3 protein: CASSQDGGTEAFF
V gene: TRBV5-1; clone size: NA; D gene: TRBD1; J gene: TRBJ2-1; CDR3 DNA: TGCGCCAGCTGGAAGACAGGGGCACTATTCGATGAGCAGTTCTTC; CDR3 protein: CASWKTGALFDEQFF
V gene: TRBV5-4; clone size: once; D gene: NA; J gene: TRBJ1-1; CDR3 DNA: TGTGCCAGCAGCCGCTCAGGGAAGCTAGCTTTCTTT; CDR3 protein: CASSRSGKLAFF
V gene: TRBV6-5; clone size: NA; D gene: TRBD1; J gene: TRBJ1-2; CDR3 DNA: TGTGCCGGGTCCCGACAGGGTGGCTATGGCTACACCTTC; CDR3 protein: CAGSRQGGYGYTF
V gene: TRBV5-1; clone size: NA; D gene: NA; J gene: TRBJ1-2; CDR3 DNA: TGCGCCAGCAGCTTGGGTCTTAACTATGGCTACACCTTC; CDR3 protein: CASSLGLNYGYTF
V gene: TRBV29-1; clone size: NA; D gene: NA; J gene: TRBJ1-1; CDR3 DNA: TGCAGCGTTGATTCACAGGGTTCGGGGACTGAAGCTTTCTTT; CDR3 protein: CSVDSQGSGTEAFF
V gene: TRBV18; clone size: NA; D gene: NA; J gene: TRBJ1-1; CDR3 DNA: TGTGCCAGCTCATCGACAGGCGAGAACACTGAAGCTTTCTTT; CDR3 protein: CASSSTGENTEAFF
V gene: TRBV9; clone size: once; D gene: TRBD2; J gene: TRBJ2-3; CDR3 DNA: TGTGCCAGCAGCTTTCTGACTAGCGGGGGTACAGATACGCAGTATTTT; CDR3 protein: CASSFLTSGGTDTQYF
V gene: TRBV7-9; clone size: NA; D gene: NA; J gene: TRBJ2-1; CDR3 DNA: TGTGCCAGCAGTTCCGGGCAGGGACTCTACAATGAGCAGTTCTTC; CDR3 protein: CASSSGQGLYNEQFF
V gene: TRBV9; clone size: NA; D gene: NA; J gene: TRBJ1-6; CDR3 DNA: TGTGCCAGCAGCGTAGGAGGGAATTCACCCCTCCACTTT; CDR3 protein: CASSVGGNSPLHF
V gene: TRBV27; clone size: NA; D gene: TRBD1; J gene: TRBJ1-2; CDR3 DNA: TGTGCCAGCAGTTCACCAAGGCCGGGACAGGGGGGTGGCTACACCTTC; CDR3 protein: CASSSPRPGQGGGYTF
V gene: TRBV9; clone size: NA; D gene: TRBD1; J gene: TRBJ1-2; CDR3 DNA: TGTGCCAGCAGCGTAGCTCGGACAGGCCATAACTATGGCTACACCTTC; CDR3 protein: CASSVARTGHNYGYTF
V gene: TRBV27; clone size: NA; D gene: NA; J gene: TRBJ1-5; CDR3 DNA: TGTGCCAGCAGTTTAGGCGGGGGACGGCAGCCCCAGCATTTT; CDR3 protein: CASSLGGGRQPQHF
V gene: TRBV19; clone size: NA; D gene: TRBD1; J gene: TRBJ1-1; CDR3 DNA: TGTGCCAGTAGTGATTCAAGGACAGGGGATACTGAAGCTTTCTTT; CDR3 protein: CASSDSRTGDTEAFF
V gene: TRBV9; clone size: once; D gene: TRBD1; J gene: TRBJ1-2; CDR3 DNA: TGTGCCAGCAGCGGAGGACAGGGATTGGGCTATGGCTACACCTTC; CDR3 protein: CASSGGQGLGYGYTF
V gene: TRBV18; clone size: NA; D gene: NA; J gene: TRBJ1-6; CDR3 DNA: TGTGCCAGCTCACCACTAGTTAATTCACCCCTCCACTTT; CDR3 protein: CASSPLVNSPLHF
V gene: TRBV27; clone size: NA; D gene: TRBD2; J gene: TRBJ2-1; CDR3 DNA: TGTGCCAGCAGTTTATCTTCCAGCGGGGGCTACAATGAGCAGTTCTTC; CDR3 protein: CASSLSSSGGYNEQFF
V gene: TRBV7-9; clone size: NA; D gene: NA; J gene: TRBJ1-5; CDR3 DNA: TGTGCCAGCAGCGGAGGAGGAGGGCTCGGGGGCAATCAGCCCCAGCATTTT; CDR3 protein: CASSGGGGLGGNQPQHF
V gene: TRBV7-3; clone size: NA; D gene: TRBD1; J gene: TRBJ1-3; CDR3 DNA: TGTGCCAGCAGCCGGACAGGGTCTGGAAACACCATATATTTT; CDR3 protein: CASSRTGSGNTIYF
V gene: TRBV6-1; clone size: NA; D gene: TRBD1; J gene: TRBJ2-1; CDR3 DNA: TGTGCCAGCAGTGAAGAATGGGGGACAGGGCCTTACAATGAGCAGTTCTTC; CDR3 protein: CASSEEWGTGPYNEQFF
V gene: TRBV7-9; clone size: NA; D gene: NA; J gene: TRBJ1-1; CDR3 DNA: TGTGCCAGCAGCAGGCGGAAAAACACTGAAGCTTTCTTT; CDR3 protein: CASSRRKNTEAFF
V gene: TRBV29-1; clone size: NA; D gene: NA; J gene: TRBJ1-2; CDR3 DNA: TGCAGCGTTGGGGGCACAGGGTCTGGCTACACCTTC; CDR3 protein: CSVGGTGSGYTF
V gene: TRBV24-1; clone size: NA; D gene: NA; J gene: TRBJ1-2; CDR3 DNA: TGTGCCACCAGTGATGGCCCGGGGTTGAACTATGGCTACACCTTC; CDR3 protein: CATSDGPGLNYGYTF
V gene: TRBV14; clone size: NA; D gene: NA; J gene: TRBJ1-1; CDR3 DNA: TGTGCCAGCAGCCATCCCCCGGTTACGGGGGGCGCTAGTGAAGCTTTCTTT; CDR3 protein: CASSHPPVTGGASEAFF
V gene: TRBV9; clone size: NA; D gene: TRBD2; J gene: TRBJ2-1; CDR3 DNA: TGTGCCAGCAGCCCGCTTAGCGGGGGGATGAGAGAGCAGTTCTTC; CDR3 protein: CASSPLSGGMREQFF
V gene: TRBV11-2; clone size: NA; D gene: NA; J gene: TRBJ1-1; CDR3 DNA: TGTGCCAGCAGCTTATCAGGATTGAACACTGAAGCTTTCTTT; CDR3 protein: CASSLSGLNTEAFF
V gene: TRBV19; clone size: NA; D gene: TRBD1; J gene: TRBJ1-4; CDR3 DNA: TGTGCCAGTGAAGACAGGGCTCTTTCAACTAATGAAAAACTGTTTTTT; CDR3 protein: CASEDRALSTNEKLFF
V gene: TRBV15; clone size: NA; D gene: NA; J gene: TRBJ2-1; CDR3 DNA: TGTGCCACCAGCAGAGAAGGCCTAGCGCTGAATGAGCAGTTCTTC; CDR3 protein: CATSREGLALNEQFF
V gene: TRBV10-1; clone size: NA; D gene: TRBD2; J gene: TRBJ2-3; CDR3 DNA: TGCGCCAGCAGTGAGGGACTAGCGGGCACAGATACGCAGTATTTT; CDR3 protein: CASSEGLAGTDTQYF
V gene: TRBV15; clone size: NA; D gene: TRBD1; J gene: TRBJ1-4; CDR3 DNA: TGTGCCACCAGCGGACTAAGGGGGCTTGGTGAAAAACTGTTTTTT; CDR3 protein: CATSGLRGLGEKLFF
V gene: TRBV24-1; clone size: NA; D gene: TRBD1; J gene: TRBJ2-5; CDR3 DNA: TGTGCCACCAGTGAATCCGGGACAGGAGAGACCCAGTACTTC; CDR3 protein: CATSESGTGETQYF
V gene: TRBV4-1; clone size: NA; D gene: TRBD1; J gene: TRBJ1-3; CDR3 DNA: TGCGCCAGCAGCCTCTCTCTCGGACAGGGTGGAAACACCATATATTTT; CDR3 protein: CASSLSLGQGGNTIYF
V gene: TRBV9; clone size: NA; D gene: NA; J gene: TRBJ2-1; CDR3 DNA: TGTGCCAGCAGCCCGACAGACAATGAGCAGTTCTTC; CDR3 protein: CASSPTDNEQFF
V gene: TRBV12-3/TRBV12-4; clone size: NA; D gene: NA; J gene: TRBJ2-1; CDR3 DNA: TGTGCCAGCAGTTATAGCTCCTACAATGAGCAGTTCTTC; CDR3 protein: CASSYSSYNEQFF
V gene: TRBV10-3; clone size: once; D gene: NA; J gene: TRBJ2-2; CDR3 DNA: TGTGCCATCCCCTCGGAGGGTGGAAACACCGGGGAGCTGTTTTTT; CDR3 protein: CAIPSEGGNTGELFF
V gene: TRBV2; clone size: NA; D gene: TRBD1; J gene: TRBJ1-2; CDR3 DNA: TGTGCCAGCAGTACCGCCGGGACAGCGACTTATGGCTACACCTTC; CDR3 protein: CASSTAGTATYGYTF